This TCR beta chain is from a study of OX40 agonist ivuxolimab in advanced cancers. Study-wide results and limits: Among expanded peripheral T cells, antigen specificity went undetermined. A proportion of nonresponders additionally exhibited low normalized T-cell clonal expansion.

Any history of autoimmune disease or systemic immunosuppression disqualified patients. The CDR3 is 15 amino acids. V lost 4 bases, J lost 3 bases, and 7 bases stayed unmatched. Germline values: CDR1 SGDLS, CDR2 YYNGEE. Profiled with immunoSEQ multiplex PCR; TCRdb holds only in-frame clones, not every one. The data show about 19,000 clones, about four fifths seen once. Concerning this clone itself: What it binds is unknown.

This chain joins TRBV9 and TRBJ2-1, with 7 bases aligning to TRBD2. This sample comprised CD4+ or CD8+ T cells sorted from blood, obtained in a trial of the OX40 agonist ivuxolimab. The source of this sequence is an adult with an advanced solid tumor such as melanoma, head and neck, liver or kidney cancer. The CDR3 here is CASSLRSGNYNEQFF. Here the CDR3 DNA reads TGTGCCAGCAGCCTGAGAAGCGGGAACTACAATGAGCAGTTCTTC. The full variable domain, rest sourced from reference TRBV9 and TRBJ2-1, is DSGVTQTPKHLITATGQRVTLRCSPRSGDLSVYWYQQSLDQGLQFLIQYYNGEERAKGNILERFSAQQFPDLHSELNLSSLELGDSALYFCASSLRSGNYNEQFFGPGTRLTVL.